These 8 T cell receptor beta chains were sequenced from one sample in a study of blood T cells in healthy people across ages. The authors ran a second PCR of about 6 to 11 cycles using a sample-barcoded 5' primer and a J-beta primer mix. TCRdb called the 5' RACE reads again in MiXCR, with one record for every CDR3 protein. The repertoire has roughly 1.6 million distinct CDR3 sequences, roughly 32% of them found once; the top ten carry 11%. The sample consisted of blood. All receptors derive from a woman in her twenties or thirties in good health.

The chain combines TRBV18 with TRBJ1-2, with unresolved D. V was clipped by 6 bases and J by 3 bases, with 8 bases between them. Germline CDR1 is KGHSH and CDR2 is LQKENI. The CDR3 is 12 residues long. This chain's CDR3 is CASSGQYYGYTF. CDR3 nucleotides: TGTGCCAGCTCGGGCCAATACTATGGCTACACCTTC.

The chain recombines TRBV4-1 with TRBJ2-7; D possibly matches TRBD1 or TRBD2 (5 bases each). The CDR3 runs to 14 residues. Germline V gene sequence: CDR1 MGHRA, CDR2 YSYEKL. V was clipped by 3 bases and J by 3 bases, with 12 bases between them. The CDR3 DNA reads as TGCGCCAGCAGCCACACAGGAGGCGGCTACGAGCAGTACTTC. The encoded protein is CASSHTGGGYEQYF.

The V and J genes are TRBV7-2 and TRBJ2-2, with 12 bases identical to TRBD2. Germline loops: CDR1 SGHTA, CDR2 FQGNSA. The CDR3 consists of 16 residues. V shed 5 bases and J 5 bases; nucleotides not matched to a gene: 6. The CDR3 loop is CASSVAGTSGTGELFF. The CDR3, as DNA: TGTGCCAGCAGCGTCGCCGGGACTAGCGGGACCGGGGAGCTGTTTTTT. Combining the CDR3 with reference TRBV7-2 and TRBJ2-2 gives the whole variable domain GAGVSQSPSNKVTEKGKDVELRCDPISGHTALYWYRQSLGQGLEFLIYFQGNSAPDKSGLPSDRFSAERTGGSVSTLTIQRTQQEDSAVYLCASSVAGTSGTGELFFGEGSRLTVL.

In its sample, this clonotype was seen a few times. CDR3 bases: TGCGCCAGCAGCCAAGGGGAAGGAACAGGACATGGCTACACCTTC. It specifies CASSQGEGTGHGYTF. J is TRBJ1-2 and V is TRBV4-1; D perhaps matches TRBD1 (5 bases). Trimming stripped 1 base from V and 6 bases from J, with 15 bases between. This CDR3 is built from 15 residues. Germline V gene lookup returns CDR1 MGHRA and CDR2 YSYEKL.

The CDR3 region has the DNA TGTGCCAGCAGCCCAAGGACTAGCGGGAACACCTACGAGCAGTACTTC. It specifies CASSPRTSGNTYEQYF. The chain employs TRBV13 and TRBJ2-7; 12 nucleotides line up with TRBD2. With V trimmed by 5 bases and J by 2 bases, 7 bases remained unmatched. The CDR3 contains 16 residues. Germline assignment: CDR1 PRHDT and CDR2 FYEKMQ (reference sequence).

V and J are TRBV5-1 and TRBJ1-5; the D is unclear. This CDR3 contains 15 residues. Germline CDR1 reads SGHRS; CDR2 reads YFSETQ. Deletions cut 2 bases from V and 0 bases from J, with 9 bases between. The CDR3 here is CASSFDGDSNQPQHF. CDR3 DNA: TGCGCCAGCAGCTTTGACGGCGATAGCAATCAGCCCCAGCATTTT.

The chain is built from TRBV10-3 and TRBJ2-2, with TRBD1 as a possible D gene (5 bases). Trimming cost V 8 bases and J 2 bases, with 9 bases left between them. The germline V gene encodes CDR1 ENHRY and CDR2 SYGVKD. The CDR3 has 13 residues. CDR3 protein: CAIQGINTGELFF. CDR3 bases: TGTGCCATCCAGGGTATCAACACCGGGGAGCTGTTTTTT.

The chain recombines TRBV20-1 with TRBJ2-2; the match to TRBD2 covers 8 bases. The CDR3 length is 14 residues. V trimming: 0 bases; J trimming: 6 bases; junction bases outside the gene matches: 3. In germline, CDR1 is DFQATT, CDR2 SNEGSKA (reference sequence). The CDR3 loop reads CSARDGTSPGELFF. As DNA, the CDR3 is TGCAGTGCTAGAGATGGGACTAGTCCCGGGGAGCTGTTTTTT.